One and the same sample provided the 3 T cell receptor beta chains below, sequenced in a study of blood T cell repertoires in COVID-19. The table came from immunoSEQ multiplex PCR; TCRdb's copy has only in-frame clones and leaves some out. The data hold 650,000 to 800,000 clones, with approximately 90% observed a single time. The sample comprised peripheral blood. These TCRs come from a woman aged 18 to 35 with acute or convalescent COVID-19.

The chain combines TRBV28 with TRBJ1-5; D call uncertain. The V gene lost 5 bases and the J gene lost 6 bases, with 20 bases spanning the gap. The germline CDR1 and CDR2 sequences are MDHEN and SYDVKM. This CDR3 spans 16 amino acids. The CDR3 here is CASSSEAKTSIQPQHF. DNA of the CDR3: TGTGCCAGCAGTAGTGAGGCCAAGACCTCGATTCAGCCCCAGCATTTT.

The chain joins TRBV19 to TRBJ2-7; 7 bases line up with TRBD1. Germline CDR1 is LNHDA and CDR2 is SQIVND (reference sequence). Germline trimming cut 6 bases from V and 3 bases from J; bases unmatched to any gene: 11. CDR3 length: 15 residues. This chain's CDR3 is CASRESQGTDYEQYF. Written as DNA, the CDR3 is TGTGCCAGTAGGGAAAGTCAAGGGACAGACTACGAGCAGTACTTC.

About this clone: The same CDR3 arises from other DNA sequences in this sample as well. This rearrangement joins TRBV6-5 to TRBJ1-3; 9 positions match TRBD1. V dropped 5 bases and J dropped 4; count of bases not matched to a gene: 6. The CDR3 is 15 amino acids. Germline CDR1 is MNHEY and CDR2 is SVGAGI. CDR3 nucleotides: TGTGCCAGCAGTCGGACAGGGGCGACGGGAAACACCATATATTTT. Translated: CASSRTGATGNTIYF.